This T cell receptor beta chain was sequenced for a study of T cell repertoires in cytomegalovirus infection. The wider study: Well-studied HLA-B-restricted CMV epitopes were used in the study alongside recently identified HLA-C-restricted ones.

As concerns this clonotype: The antigen is unknown.

Broader study findings: There were HLA-C-restricted CMV-specific TCR beta clonotypes dominating the ex vivo response. Totalled public TCR beta family frequency picked out people who carried CMV plus the relevant HLA.

Via MiXCR, TCRdb re-called the reads, giving one row per CDR3 protein. Of some 350,000 distinct CDR3 sequences listed, 34% were seen once; the top ten hold 13%. CDR1 and CDR2 from the germline V gene are WSHSY and SAAADI. Trimming removed 8 bases from V and 9 bases from J, with 11 bases in between. This CDR3 spans 11 amino acids. Here the sequenced sample was cultured PBMCs, taken from culture after CMV antigen stimulation. The rearrangement joins TRBV10-2 to TRBJ1-5, with no clear D. The clonotype originates from a human donor in good health (CMV status not recorded). Some clones in this sample may be carry-over from other donors' samples. The CDR3 loop is CASGPNGPQHF. For the CDR3, the DNA is TGCGCCAGCGGCCCTAACGGGCCCCAGCATTTT.